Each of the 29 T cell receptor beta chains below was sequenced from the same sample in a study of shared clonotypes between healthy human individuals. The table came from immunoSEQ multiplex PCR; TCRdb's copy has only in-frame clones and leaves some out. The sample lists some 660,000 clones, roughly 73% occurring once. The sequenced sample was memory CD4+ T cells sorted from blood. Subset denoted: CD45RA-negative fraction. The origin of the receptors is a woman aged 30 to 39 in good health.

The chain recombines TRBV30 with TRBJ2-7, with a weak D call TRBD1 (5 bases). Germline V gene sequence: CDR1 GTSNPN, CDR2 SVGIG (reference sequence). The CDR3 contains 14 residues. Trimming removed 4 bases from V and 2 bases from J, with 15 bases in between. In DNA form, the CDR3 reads TGTGCCTGGACCCAAGGGGTGGGGACCTACGAGCAGTACTTC. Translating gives CAWTQGVGTYEQYF.

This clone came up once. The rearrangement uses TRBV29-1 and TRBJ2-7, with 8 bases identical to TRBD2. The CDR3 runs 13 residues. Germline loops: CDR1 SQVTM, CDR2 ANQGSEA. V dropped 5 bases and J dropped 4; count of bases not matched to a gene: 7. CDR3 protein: CSVRAGVGYEQYF. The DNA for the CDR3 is TGCAGCGTTAGAGCGGGAGTGGGTTACGAGCAGTACTTC.

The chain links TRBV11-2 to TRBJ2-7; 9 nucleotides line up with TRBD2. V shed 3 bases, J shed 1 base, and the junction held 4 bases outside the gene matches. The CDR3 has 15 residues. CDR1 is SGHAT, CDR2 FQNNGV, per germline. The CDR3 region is CASSFGAGGSYEQYF. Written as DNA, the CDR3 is TGTGCCAGCAGCTTCGGAGCGGGAGGTTCCTACGAGCAGTACTTC.

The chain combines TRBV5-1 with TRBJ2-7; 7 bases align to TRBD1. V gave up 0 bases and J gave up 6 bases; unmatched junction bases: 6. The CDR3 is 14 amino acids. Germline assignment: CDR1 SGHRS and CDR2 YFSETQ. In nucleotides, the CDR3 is TGCGCCAGCAGCTTGGCCACAGGGGCCATCGAGCAGTACTTC. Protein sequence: CASSLATGAIEQYF.

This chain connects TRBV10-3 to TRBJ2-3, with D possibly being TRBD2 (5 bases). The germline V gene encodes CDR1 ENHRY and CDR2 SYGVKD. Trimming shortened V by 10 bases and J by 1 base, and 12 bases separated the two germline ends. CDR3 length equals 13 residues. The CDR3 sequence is CASSGQGTDTQYF. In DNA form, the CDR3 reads TGTGCCAGCAGCGGTCAAGGCACAGATACGCAGTATTTT.

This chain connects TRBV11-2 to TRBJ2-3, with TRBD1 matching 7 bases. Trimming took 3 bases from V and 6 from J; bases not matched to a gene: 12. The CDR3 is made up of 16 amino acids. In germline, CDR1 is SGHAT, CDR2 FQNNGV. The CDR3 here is CASSFVGQTRVDTQYF. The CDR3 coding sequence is TGTGCCAGCAGCTTCGTGGGACAGACGCGGGTTGATACGCAGTATTTT.

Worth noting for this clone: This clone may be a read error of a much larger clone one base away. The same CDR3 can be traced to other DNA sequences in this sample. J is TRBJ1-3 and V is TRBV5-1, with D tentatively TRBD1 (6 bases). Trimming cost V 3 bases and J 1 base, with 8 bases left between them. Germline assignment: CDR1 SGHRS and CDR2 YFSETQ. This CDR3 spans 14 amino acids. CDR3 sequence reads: CASSSGTSGNTIYF. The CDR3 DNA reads TGCGCCAGCAGCTCCGGGACATCTGGAAACACCATATATTTT.

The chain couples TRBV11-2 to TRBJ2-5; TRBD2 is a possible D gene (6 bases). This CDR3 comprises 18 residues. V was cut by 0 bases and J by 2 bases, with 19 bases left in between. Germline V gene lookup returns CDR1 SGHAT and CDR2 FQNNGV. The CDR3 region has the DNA TGTGCCAGCAGCTTAGATCTAGGGCTAGGAGGGCTTCAAGAGACCCAGTACTTC. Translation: CASSLDLGLGGLQETQYF.

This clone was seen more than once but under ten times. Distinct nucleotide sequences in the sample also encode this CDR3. CDR3 protein: CASSAQGNTEAFF. The CDR3, as DNA: TGTGCCAGCAGCGCGCAGGGAAACACTGAAGCTTTCTTT. The V call is TRBV9, the J call TRBJ1-1; a possible D gene is TRBD1 (5 bases). Germline-derived CDR1 and CDR2 are SGDLS and YYNGEE. This CDR3 contains 13 residues. The germline V and J ends were trimmed by 3 bases and 2 bases, with 8 bases remaining between them.

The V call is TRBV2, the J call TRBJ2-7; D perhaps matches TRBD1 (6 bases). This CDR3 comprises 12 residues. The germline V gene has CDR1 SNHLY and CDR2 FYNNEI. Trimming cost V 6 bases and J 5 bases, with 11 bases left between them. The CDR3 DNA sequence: TGTGCCAGCAGCCCTTACAGGGACGAGCAGTACTTC. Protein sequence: CASSPYRDEQYF.

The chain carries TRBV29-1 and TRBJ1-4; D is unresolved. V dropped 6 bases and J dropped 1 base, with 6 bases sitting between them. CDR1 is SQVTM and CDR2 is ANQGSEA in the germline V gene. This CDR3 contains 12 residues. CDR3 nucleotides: TGCAGCGTCCGGGAAACTAATGAAAAACTGTTTTTT. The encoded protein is CSVRETNEKLFF.

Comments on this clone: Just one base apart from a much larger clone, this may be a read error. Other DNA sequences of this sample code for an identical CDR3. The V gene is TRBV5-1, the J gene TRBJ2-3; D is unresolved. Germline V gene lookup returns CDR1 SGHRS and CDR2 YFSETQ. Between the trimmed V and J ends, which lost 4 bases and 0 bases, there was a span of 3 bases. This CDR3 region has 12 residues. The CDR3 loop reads CASSPSTDTQYF. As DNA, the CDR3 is TGCGCCAGCAGCCCTAGCACAGATACGCAGTATTTT.

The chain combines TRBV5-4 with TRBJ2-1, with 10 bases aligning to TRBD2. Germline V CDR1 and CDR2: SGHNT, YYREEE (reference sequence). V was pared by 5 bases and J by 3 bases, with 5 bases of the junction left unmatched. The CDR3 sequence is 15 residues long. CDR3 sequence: CASREGLADYNEQFF. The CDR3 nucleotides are TGTGCCAGCAGAGAAGGACTAGCGGACTACAATGAGCAGTTCTTC.

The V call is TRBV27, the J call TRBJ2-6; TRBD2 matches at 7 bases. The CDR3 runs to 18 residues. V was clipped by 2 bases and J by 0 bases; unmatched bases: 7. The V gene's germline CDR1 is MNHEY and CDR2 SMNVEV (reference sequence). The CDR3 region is CASSLVPSGGSGANVLTF. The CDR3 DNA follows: TGTGCCAGCAGTTTAGTTCCTAGCGGAGGCTCTGGGGCCAACGTCCTGACTTTC.

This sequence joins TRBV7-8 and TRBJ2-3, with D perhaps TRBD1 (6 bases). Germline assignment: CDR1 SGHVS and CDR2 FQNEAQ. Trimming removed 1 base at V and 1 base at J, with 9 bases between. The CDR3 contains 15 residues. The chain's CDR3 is CASSLGGLRTDTQYF. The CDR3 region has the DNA TGTGCCAGCAGCTTAGGGGGGCTGCGCACAGATACGCAGTATTTT. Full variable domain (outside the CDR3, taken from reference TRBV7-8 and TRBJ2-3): GAGVSQSPRYKVAKRGQDVALRCDPISGHVSLFWYQQALGQGPEFLTYFQNEAQLDKSGLPSDRFFAERPEGSVSTLKIQRTQQEDSAVYLCASSLGGLRTDTQYFGPGTRLTVL.

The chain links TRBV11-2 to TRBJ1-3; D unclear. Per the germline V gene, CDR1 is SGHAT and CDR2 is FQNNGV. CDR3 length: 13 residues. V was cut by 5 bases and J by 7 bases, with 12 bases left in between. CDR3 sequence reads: CASSTAGRNTIYF. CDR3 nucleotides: TGTGCCAGCAGCACCGCAGGACGGAACACCATATATTTT.

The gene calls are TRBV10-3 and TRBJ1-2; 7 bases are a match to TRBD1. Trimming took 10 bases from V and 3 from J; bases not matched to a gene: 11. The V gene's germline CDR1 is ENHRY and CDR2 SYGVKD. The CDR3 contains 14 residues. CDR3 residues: CANNNRGGDYGYTF. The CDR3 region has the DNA TGTGCCAACAACAACAGGGGAGGGGACTATGGCTACACCTTC.

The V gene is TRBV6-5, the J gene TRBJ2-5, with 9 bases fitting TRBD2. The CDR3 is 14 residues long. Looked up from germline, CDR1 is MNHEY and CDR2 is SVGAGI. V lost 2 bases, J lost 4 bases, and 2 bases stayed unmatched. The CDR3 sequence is CASSYLAGTETQYF. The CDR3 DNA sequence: TGTGCCAGCAGTTACCTAGCGGGAACAGAGACCCAGTACTTC.

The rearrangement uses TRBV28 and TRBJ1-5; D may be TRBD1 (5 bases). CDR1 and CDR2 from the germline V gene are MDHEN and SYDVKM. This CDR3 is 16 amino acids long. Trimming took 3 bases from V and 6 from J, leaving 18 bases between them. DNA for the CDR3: TGTGCCAGCAGTTTGGGGTTAGGGGAGCACGGTCAGCCCCAGCATTTT. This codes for CASSLGLGEHGQPQHF.

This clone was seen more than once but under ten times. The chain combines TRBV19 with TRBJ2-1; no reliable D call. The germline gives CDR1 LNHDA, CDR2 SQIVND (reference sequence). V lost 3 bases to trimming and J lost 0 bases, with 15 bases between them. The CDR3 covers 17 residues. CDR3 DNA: TGTGCCAGTAGTATGCGCTCTCGGTTAAGCTCCTACAATGAGCAGTTCTTC. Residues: CASSMRSRLSSYNEQFF.

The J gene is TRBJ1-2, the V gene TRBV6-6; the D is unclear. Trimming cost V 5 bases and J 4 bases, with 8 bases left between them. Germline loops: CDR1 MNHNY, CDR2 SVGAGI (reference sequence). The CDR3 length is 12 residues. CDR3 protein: CASSTKSYGYTF. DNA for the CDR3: TGTGCCAGCAGTACGAAGAGCTATGGCTACACCTTC.

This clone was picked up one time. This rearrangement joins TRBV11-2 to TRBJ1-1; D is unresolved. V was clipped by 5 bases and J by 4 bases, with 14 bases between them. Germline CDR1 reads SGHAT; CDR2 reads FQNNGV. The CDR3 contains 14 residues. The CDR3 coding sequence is TGTGCCAGCAGCCTGTACGTAGGAACCACTGAAGCTTTCTTT. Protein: CASSLYVGTTEAFF.

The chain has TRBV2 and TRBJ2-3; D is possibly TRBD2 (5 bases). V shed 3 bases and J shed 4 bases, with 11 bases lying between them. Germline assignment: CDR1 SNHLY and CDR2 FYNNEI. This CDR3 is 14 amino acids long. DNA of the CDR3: TGTGCCAGCAGTGACGAGGGAACCCCAGATACGCAGTATTTT. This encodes CASSDEGTPDTQYF.

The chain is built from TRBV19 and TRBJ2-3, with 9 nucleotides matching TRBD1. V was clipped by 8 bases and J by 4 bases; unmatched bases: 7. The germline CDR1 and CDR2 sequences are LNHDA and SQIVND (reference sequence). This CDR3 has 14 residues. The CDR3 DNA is TGTGCCAGTGTTGGGGACAGGGTCGCAGATACGCAGTATTTT. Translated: CASVGDRVADTQYF.

The CDR3 DNA sequence: TGTGCCAGCTCGTATCTAGCGGGGTATCACAATGAGCAGTTCTTC. Its translation: CASSYLAGYHNEQFF. The chain joins TRBV18 to TRBJ2-1; 9 bases are a match to TRBD2. V shed 6 bases, J shed 5 bases, and the junction held 8 bases outside the gene matches. CDR1 KGHSH and CDR2 LQKENI come from the germline V gene. This CDR3 has 15 residues.

CDR3 region: CASSEAQGVAQHF. In nucleotides, the CDR3 is TGTGCCAGCAGTGAGGCCCAAGGAGTAGCCCAGCATTTT. This sequence joins TRBV2 and TRBJ1-5; D remains ambiguous. V lost 3 bases and J lost 11, with 14 bases in between. The CDR3 has 13 amino acids. Germline loops: CDR1 SNHLY, CDR2 FYNNEI.

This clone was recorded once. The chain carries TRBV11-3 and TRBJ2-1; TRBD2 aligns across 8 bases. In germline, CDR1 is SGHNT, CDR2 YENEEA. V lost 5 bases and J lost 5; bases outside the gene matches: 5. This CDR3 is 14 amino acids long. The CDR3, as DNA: TGTGCCAGCAGCCCGGGACTAGGGGACAATGAGCAGTTCTTC. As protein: CASSPGLGDNEQFF.

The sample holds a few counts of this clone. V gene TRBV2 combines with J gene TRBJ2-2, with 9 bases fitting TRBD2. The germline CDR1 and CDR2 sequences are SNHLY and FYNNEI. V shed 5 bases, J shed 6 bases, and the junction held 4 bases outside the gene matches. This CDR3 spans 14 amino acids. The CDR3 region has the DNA TGTGCCAGCAGTTTAGCGGGAGTAGCCGGGGAGCTGTTTTTT. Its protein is CASSLAGVAGELFF.

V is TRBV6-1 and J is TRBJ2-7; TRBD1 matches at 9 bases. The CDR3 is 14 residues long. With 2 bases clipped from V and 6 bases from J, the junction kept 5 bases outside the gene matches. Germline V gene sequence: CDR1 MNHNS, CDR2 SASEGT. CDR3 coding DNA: TGTGCCAGCAGTGAAAGGGACAGGGTTACCGAGCAGTACTTC. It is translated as CASSERDRVTEQYF.